The 2 T cell receptor beta chains in this list originate from one sample, sequenced in a study of shared clonotypes between healthy human individuals. The protocol was immunoSEQ multiplex PCR, while the TCRdb copy is restricted to in-frame clones and leaves out a portion. The data contain a few million clones, roughly 92% of them singletons. Material for sequencing was naive CD4+ T cells from PBMCs. The subset: CD45RA+ positively selected. These receptor sequences come from a young man in good health. Some clones in this sample may be carry-over from other donors' samples.

The V and J genes are TRBV13 and TRBJ1-3, with D hard to call. The ends were cut back, 5 bases at V and 3 bases at J, with 11 bases in the middle. Germline V gene sequence: CDR1 PRHDT, CDR2 FYEKMQ (reference sequence). The CDR3 runs 14 residues. CDR3 amino acids: CASSPEGDGNTIYF. The CDR3 DNA follows: TGTGCCAGCAGCCCAGAGGGTGATGGAAACACCATATATTTT.

The rearrangement joins TRBV18 to TRBJ1-2, with D tentatively TRBD1 (6 bases). The CDR3 length is 14 residues. V was clipped by 0 bases and J by 8 bases, with 13 bases between them. Germline CDR1 KGHSH, CDR2 LQKENI. CDR3 nucleotides: TGTGCCAGCTCACCACCGTCCACAGGGTCCGGCTACACCTTC. Its translation is CASSPPSTGSGYTF.